The rows below give T cell receptor beta chains drawn from one sample of a study of T-cell reconstitution after alpha-beta-depleted transplantation in children. TCRdb re-analysed the PCR reads in MiXCR, keeping a single row per CDR3 protein. This sample has hundreds of thousands of distinct CDR3 sequences, with 10% to 15% found just once. Here the sequenced sample was PBMCs, mostly from graft donor cells, taken 360 days after TCRalphabeta/CD19-depleted stem cell transplant. The receptors here all came from a male patient younger than 18 who had a stem cell transplant for acute myeloid leukemia, so the T cells may come from the graft donor. Both conserved end residues are part of each CDR3. Fields, in order: J gene, clone size, D gene, V gene, CDR3 protein. D genes are given only for firm matches. Where a row states a size, it is once, few, many or the class of an expanded clone; other rows omit it.

>TRBJ2-7|few|TRBD1|TRBV28
CASSWGQGGFAYEQYF
>TRBJ2-1|many|-|TRBV24-1
CATSAWASSSYNEQFF
>TRBJ2-1|few|TRBD2|TRBV6-5
CASSYGVLAGGNEQFF
>TRBJ2-7|many|-|TRBV28
CASNLGTNSYEQYF
>TRBJ2-1|-|TRBD1|TRBV14
CASSQGRLGQSYNEQFF
>TRBJ2-7|-|-|TRBV28
CASSLTGTLNDEQYF
>TRBJ2-3|-|TRBD2|TRBV20-1
CSARPGLAGGETDTQYF
>TRBJ2-7|few|-|TRBV6-2/TRBV6-3
CASRRGRQDSYEQYF
>TRBJ2-1|-|TRBD2|TRBV20-1
CSARVRLAGAYNEQFF
>TRBJ2-1|-|TRBD1|TRBV9
CASSADRGRDEQFF
>TRBJ2-7|many|TRBD2|TRBV12-3/TRBV12-4
CASSRRGTSGSQRLEQYF
>TRBJ2-1|few|-|TRBV4-3
CASSQDRVETYNEQFF
>TRBJ2-7|-|-|TRBV4-3
CASSQGRSGSSYEQYF
>TRBJ2-1|few|TRBD2|TRBV29-1
CSVALTSGSYNEQFF
>TRBJ2-1|few|-|TRBV7-2
CASSSGGGYEQFF
>TRBJ2-7|many|-|TRBV25-1
CASSAFPYEQYF
>TRBJ2-3|many|-|TRBV7-2
CASRPFTDTQYF
>TRBJ2-5|-|-|TRBV6-5
CASSYSPSDQYQETQYF
>TRBJ2-2|few|TRBD1|TRBV12-3/TRBV12-4
CASSLGQGAVTGELFF
>TRBJ2-1|-|TRBD2|TRBV28
CATLLAGGPSEQFF
>TRBJ2-1|-|TRBD2|TRBV28
CASSSRRGRGRESYNEQFF
>TRBJ2-1|few|TRBD2|TRBV7-2
CASSLAFYSGETYNEQFF
>TRBJ2-1|few|-|TRBV2
CASSGVIAALGYNEQFF
>TRBJ2-7|-|TRBD2|TRBV4-3
CASSQDFPGLAGGPGFEQYF
>TRBJ2-1|-|-|TRBV7-8
CASSFARQPRLYNEQFF
>TRBJ2-1|-|TRBD2|TRBV7-3
CASSFFLAGNYNEQFF
>TRBJ2-7|few|-|TRBV9
CASSLGASSTYEQYF
>TRBJ2-7|few|-|TRBV4-3
CASSQDHVGSPYEQYF
>TRBJ2-2|-|TRBD2|TRBV6-5
CASSRLAENTGELFF
>TRBJ2-1|many|-|TRBV19
CASSIGQIYNEQFF
>TRBJ2-7|few|-|TRBV28
CASSRIRISHYEQYF
>TRBJ2-6|many|-|TRBV29-1
CSVESWTGANVLTF
>TRBJ2-1|-|-|TRBV7-9
CASSLVGSTGPYNEQFF
>TRBJ2-5|few|-|TRBV24-1
CATSAIGSPGNRETQYF
>TRBJ2-5|few|TRBD2|TRBV7-9
CASSLVRGLAGSETQYF
>TRBJ2-7|-|-|TRBV7-9
CASSFDGREQYF
>TRBJ2-1|many|-|TRBV5-1
CASSPSSASSYNEQFF
>TRBJ2-1|-|-|TRBV11-1
CASSLVPARDRTYNEQFF
>TRBJ2-1|few|TRBD1|TRBV4-1
CASSQTRDRGYNEQFF
>TRBJ1-1|few|-|TRBV20-1
CSARDVGIENTEAFF